Listed below are T cell receptor beta chains from one sample, sequenced in a study of T cell clones after liver transplantation. The data were produced by immunoSEQ multiplex PCR, yet TCRdb's version contains in-frame clones alone and is incomplete. The table includes 75,000 to 85,000 clones, around four fifths detected once. Sequenced here: CD4+ T cells from blood, sampled at the 22-month timepoint. These TCRs come from a human patient who received a liver transplant. The graft donor may have contributed some T cells. Each CDR3 is given with its conserved first and last residue. Fields, in order: D gene, V gene, clone size, J gene, CDR3 protein, CDR3 DNA. D genes are given only for firm matches. Clone size is shown for a subset of rows, as once, few, many or a class of expanded clone.

TRBD2	TRBV28	.	TRBJ2-3	CASSPGGTDTQYF	TGTGCCAGCAGCCCCGGGGGGACAGATACGCAGTATTTT
TRBD2	TRBV9	.	TRBJ2-3	CASSPRTSFDTQYF	TGTGCCAGCAGCCCCCGGACTAGTTTTGATACGCAGTATTTT
.	TRBV18	few	TRBJ1-1	CASSPQPNTEAFF	TGTGCCAGCTCGCCTCAGCCGAACACTGAAGCTTTCTTT
.	TRBV18	.	TRBJ2-2	CASSPGLYGELFF	TGTGCCAGCTCACCTGGGCTGTACGGGGAGCTGTTTTTT
.	TRBV13	.	TRBJ2-6	CASSYGANVLTF	TGTGCCAGCAGCTATGGGGCCAACGTCCTGACTTTC
TRBD2	TRBV6-1	.	TRBJ2-7	CASSEGTSGVPYEQYF	TGTGCCAGCAGTGAAGGGACTAGCGGGGTACCCTACGAGCAGTACTTC
.	TRBV5-1	once	TRBJ1-2	CASSLGGDYGYTF	TGCGCCAGCAGCTTGGGCGGAGACTATGGCTACACCTTC
.	TRBV19	.	TRBJ1-5	CASRYRGSNQPQHF	TGTGCCAGTAGATATCGGGGGAGCAATCAGCCCCAGCATTTT
.	TRBV6-6	once	TRBJ1-2	CASGRELEGYTF	TGTGCCAGCGGTAGAGAACTCGAAGGCTACACCTTC
.	TRBV19	.	TRBJ2-3	CASSPQGRGVTDTQYF	TGTGCCAGTAGTCCGCAGGGGCGGGGAGTGACAGATACGCAGTATTTT
.	TRBV5-4	.	TRBJ2-7	CASSPEPFDAIYEQYF	TGTGCCAGCAGCCCGGAACCGTTTGACGCGATCTACGAGCAGTACTTC
TRBD1	TRBV5-1	.	TRBJ1-1	CASSSTGGDTEAFF	TGCGCCAGCAGCTCCACAGGGGGGGACACTGAAGCTTTCTTT
TRBD2	TRBV4-2	.	TRBJ2-3	CASSQRLAGPTDTQYF	TGTGCCAGCAGCCAACGCCTAGCGGGGCCCACAGATACGCAGTATTTT
.	TRBV5-1	.	TRBJ1-3	CASSPSSGNTIYF	TGCGCCAGCAGTCCCTCCTCTGGAAACACCATATATTTT
.	TRBV14	few	TRBJ2-6	CASSQDEAGANVLTF	TGTGCCAGCAGCCAAGATGAAGCTGGGGCCAACGTCCTGACTTTC
.	TRBV29-1	.	TRBJ2-5	CSVDITGAQETQYF	TGCAGCGTTGATATTACAGGAGCCCAAGAGACCCAGTACTTC
.	TRBV19	.	TRBJ2-2	CASDSGTPNTGELFF	TGTGCTTCAGATTCGGGGACACCGAACACCGGGGAGCTGTTTTTT
TRBD2	TRBV19	.	TRBJ2-1	CASSSGRDYNEQFF	TGTGCCAGTAGTAGCGGGAGAGATTACAATGAGCAGTTCTTC
.	TRBV5-1	.	TRBJ1-3	CASSGSGGGNTIYF	TGCGCCAGCAGCGGATCGGGGGGTGGAAACACCATATATTTT
TRBD2	TRBV2	.	TRBJ2-2	CASSEGLAANTGELFF	TGTGCCAGCAGTGAGGGACTAGCGGCGAACACCGGGGAGCTGTTTTTT
.	TRBV11-3	.	TRBJ2-2	CASSPRAGIAGELFF	TGTGCCAGCAGCCCCCGAGCAGGGATTGCCGGGGAGCTGTTTTTT
.	TRBV4-3	once	TRBJ2-3	CASSQDTGQGTDTQYF	TGCGCCAGCAGCCAAGATACGGGGCAGGGCACAGATACGCAGTATTTT
.	TRBV9	.	TRBJ2-3	CASSVDKGTDTQYF	TGTGCCAGCAGCGTAGATAAGGGAACAGATACGCAGTATTTT
.	TRBV4-2	.	TRBJ1-1	CASSRGGGAATEAFF	TGTGCCAGCAGCCGGGGAGGGGGGGCCGCCACTGAAGCTTTCTTT
TRBD2	TRBV5-4	.	TRBJ2-7	CASSLVIASGNEQYF	TGTGCCAGCAGCTTGGTTATCGCTAGCGGGAACGAGCAGTACTTC
.	TRBV7-2	.	TRBJ1-2	CASSLALGFSNGYTF	TGTGCCAGCAGCTTAGCGTTGGGATTTTCCAATGGCTACACCTTC
TRBD2	TRBV29-1	.	TRBJ2-1	CSVVLNWGRDDEQFF	TGCAGCGTTGTTCTGAATTGGGGGAGGGACGATGAGCAGTTCTTC
TRBD2	TRBV19	once	TRBJ2-7	CASSAPGLAGGLYYEQYF	TGTGCCAGTAGTGCGCCGGGACTAGCGGGAGGCCTCTACTACGAGCAGTACTTC
.	TRBV5-6	.	TRBJ1-1	CASSFPQVLGLNTEAFF	TGTGCCAGCAGCTTCCCGCAGGTCCTTGGGTTGAACACTGAAGCTTTCTTT
TRBD1	TRBV6-1	.	TRBJ1-5	CASSDWTGRKPQHF	TGTGCCAGCAGTGACTGGACAGGGCGAAAGCCCCAGCATTTT
.	TRBV29-1	few	TRBJ2-5	CSVDLALRGTQYF	TGCAGCGTTGATTTGGCCTTGAGAGGGACCCAGTACTTC
.	TRBV7-2	.	TRBJ2-7	CASSLGGEISYEQYF	TGTGCCAGCAGCTTAGGGGGGGAGATCTCCTACGAGCAGTACTTC
TRBD2	TRBV6-6	.	TRBJ2-7	CASSYSTSASYEQYF	TGTGCCAGCAGTTACTCGACTAGCGCTAGCTACGAGCAGTACTTC
.	TRBV4-1	.	TRBJ2-1	CASSRDLPSYNEQFF	TGCGCCAGCAGCAGGGACTTGCCTTCCTACAATGAGCAGTTCTTC
TRBD1	TRBV4-2	.	TRBJ2-1	CASSQSRTGDNNEQFF	TGTGCCAGCAGCCAATCAAGGACAGGGGACAACAATGAGCAGTTCTTC
.	TRBV5-4	few	TRBJ1-3	CASSTSRGNTIYF	TGTGCCAGCAGCACTTCAAGAGGAAACACCATATATTTT
.	TRBV10-3	.	TRBJ2-5	CAIRNLGQQETQYF	TGTGCCATCAGAAATCTAGGACAGCAAGAGACCCAGTACTTC